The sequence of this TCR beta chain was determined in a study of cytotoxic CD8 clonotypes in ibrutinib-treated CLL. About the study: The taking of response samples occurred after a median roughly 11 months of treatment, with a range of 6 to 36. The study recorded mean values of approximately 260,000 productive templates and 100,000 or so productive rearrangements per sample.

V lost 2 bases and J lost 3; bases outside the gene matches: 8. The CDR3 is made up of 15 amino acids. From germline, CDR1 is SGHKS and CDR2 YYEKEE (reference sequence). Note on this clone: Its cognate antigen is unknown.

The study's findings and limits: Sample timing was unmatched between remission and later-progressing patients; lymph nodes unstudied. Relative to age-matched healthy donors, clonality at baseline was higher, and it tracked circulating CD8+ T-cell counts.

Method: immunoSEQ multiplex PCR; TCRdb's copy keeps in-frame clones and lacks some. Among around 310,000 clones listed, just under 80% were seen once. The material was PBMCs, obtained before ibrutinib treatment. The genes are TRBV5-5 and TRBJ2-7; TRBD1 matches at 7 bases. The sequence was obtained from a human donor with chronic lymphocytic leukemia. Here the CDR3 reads CASSLRGGQVYEQYF. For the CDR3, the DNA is TGTGCCAGCAGCTTACGGGGCGGACAGGTCTACGAGCAGTACTTC.